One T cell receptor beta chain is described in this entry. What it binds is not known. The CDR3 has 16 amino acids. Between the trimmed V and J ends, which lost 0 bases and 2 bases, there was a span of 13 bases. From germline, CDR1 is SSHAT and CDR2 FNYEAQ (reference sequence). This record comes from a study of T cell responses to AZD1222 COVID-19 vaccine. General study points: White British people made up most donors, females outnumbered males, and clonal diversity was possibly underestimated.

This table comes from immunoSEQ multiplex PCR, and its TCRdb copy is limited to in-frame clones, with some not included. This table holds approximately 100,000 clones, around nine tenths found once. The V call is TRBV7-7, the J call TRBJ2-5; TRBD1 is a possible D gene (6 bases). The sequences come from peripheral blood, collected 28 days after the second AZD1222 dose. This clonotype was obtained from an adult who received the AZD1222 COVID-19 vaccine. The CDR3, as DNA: TGTGCCAGCAGCTTAGCAATAGGACAGACACAAGAGACCCAGTACTTC. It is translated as CASSLAIGQTQETQYF.